Following are 10 T cell receptor beta chains from one sample sequenced in a study of graft-versus-host responses after intestinal transplantation. The authors seeded about 200,000 CFSE-labeled responder cells together with about 200,000 irradiated stimulator cells tagged with violet dye. The data were produced by immunoSEQ multiplex PCR, yet TCRdb's version contains in-frame clones alone and is incomplete. Of 20,000 to 25,000 clones in the sample, 30% to 40% are singletons; the top ten hold 7% to 9.5%. The source was alloreactive CD8+ T cells from a mixed lymphocyte reaction culture, collected before intestinal transplant. Subset here: CFSE-low proliferating T cells sorted from approximately 6-day pre-transplant mixed lymphocyte reaction (GvH or HvG direction). The source of these receptors is a human patient who received an intestinal transplant.

The chain is built from TRBV18 and TRBJ2-5, with TRBD1 as a possible D gene (6 bases). The CDR3 length is 15 residues. Germline CDR1 reads KGHSH; CDR2 reads LQKENI. Deletions cut 4 bases from V and 2 bases from J, with 14 bases between. DNA of the CDR3: TGTGCCAGCTCACGCCGGGACAACCTTCAAGAGACCCAGTACTTC. It yields the protein CASSRRDNLQETQYF.

This clone counts as medium-sized. This same CDR3 is encoded by further DNA sequences in the sample. The chain uses TRBV11-2 and TRBJ2-7; no reliable D call. CDR3 size: 12 residues. Germline CDR1 and CDR2: SGHAT and FQNNGV. Trimming took off 0 bases at V and 3 bases at J, with 3 bases between the two ends. CDR3 region: CASSLDSYEQYF. The CDR3 nucleotides are TGTGCCAGCAGCTTAGATAGCTACGAGCAGTACTTC. Full variable domain (rest looked up from reference TRBV11-2 and TRBJ2-7): EAGVAQSPRYKIIEKRQSVAFWCNPISGHATLYWYQQILGQGPKLLIQFQNNGVVDDSQLPKDRFSAERLKGVDSTLKIQPAKLEDSAVYLCASSLDSYEQYFGPGTRLTVT.

This clone was recorded once. V gene TRBV5-5 combines with J gene TRBJ2-1, with D hard to call. Germline values: CDR1 SGHKS, CDR2 YYEKEE (reference sequence). The V end was cut by 1 base, the J end by 10 bases, with 15 bases between. This CDR3 spans 14 amino acids. Here the CDR3 DNA reads TGTGCCAGCAGCTTGTTTCTAGGCCCCAGGGAGCAGTTCTTC. This translates into CASSLFLGPREQFF.

This clone is judged medium-sized. The rearrangement uses TRBV6-5 and TRBJ1-2, with 7 nucleotides matching TRBD1. There are 15 residues in the CDR3. Trimming removed 0 bases from V and 6 bases from J; junction bases left unmatched: 7. The germline CDR1 and CDR2 sequences are MNHEY and SVGAGI. The chain's CDR3 is CASSYSADRRDGYTF. In DNA, the CDR3 is TGTGCCAGCAGTTACTCCGCGGACAGGAGGGATGGCTACACCTTC.

The rearrangement joins TRBV5-6 to TRBJ2-2; the D gene is possibly TRBD1 (6 bases). CDR3 length: 15 residues. Germline V lookup: CDR1 SGHDT, CDR2 YYEEEE. V shed 6 bases and J shed 3 bases, with 15 bases lying between them. For the CDR3, the DNA is TGTGCCAGCACCACTGAAGACAGGTACACCGGGGAGCTGTTTTTT. It encodes CASTTEDRYTGELFF.

This clone was counted a few times. This chain uses TRBV9 with TRBJ2-1, with TRBD1 identical over 11 bases. CDR3 length: 16 residues. With 2 bases clipped from V and 6 bases from J, the junction kept 7 bases outside the gene matches. Germline lookup yields CDR1 SGDLS and CDR2 YYNGEE. The CDR3 region is CASSVSRDRGGNEQFF. As DNA, the CDR3 is TGTGCCAGCAGCGTTAGCCGGGACAGGGGGGGCAATGAGCAGTTCTTC.

By frequency in the sample, this clone is medium-sized. This chain connects TRBV4-1 to TRBJ1-4; no firm D call. Looked up from germline, CDR1 is MGHRA and CDR2 is YSYEKL. The CDR3 contains 14 residues. V was cut by 4 bases and J by 8 bases, with 14 bases left in between. Here the CDR3 reads CASSPPSDYEKLFF. CDR3 in DNA: TGCGCCAGCAGCCCCCCCTCCGACTACGAAAAACTGTTTTTT.

The rearrangement joins TRBV6-6 to TRBJ2-7, with a tentative D call TRBD2 (6 bases). Germline CDR1 is MNHNY and CDR2 is SVGAGI (reference sequence). The CDR3 is 15 residues long. Trimming stripped 4 bases from V and 6 bases from J, with 19 bases between. In nucleotides, the CDR3 is TGTGCCAGCAGTTCGAGGGAGGCCTGGCCGTCCGAGCAGTACTTC. This codes for CASSSREAWPSEQYF.

This clone was found a few times. This chain uses TRBV2 with TRBJ2-3, with D maybe TRBD2 (6 bases). The CDR3 extends over 16 amino acids. Germline V lookup: CDR1 SNHLY, CDR2 FYNNEI. V was clipped by 4 bases and J by 5 bases, with 19 bases between them. The CDR3 region has the DNA TGTGCCAGCAGTGGAAACTTGTGGGACTTGAGAGATACGCAGTATTTT. Its translation: CASSGNLWDLRDTQYF. Full variable domain (missing parts from reference TRBV2 and TRBJ2-3): EPEVTQTPSHQVTQMGQEVILRCVPISNHLYFYWYRQILGQKVEFLVSFYNNEISEKSEIFDDQFSVERPDGSNFTLKIRSTKLEDSAMYFCASSGNLWDLRDTQYFGPGTRLTVL.

V usage is TRBV11-2 and J usage is TRBJ1-1; no clear D gene. Germline lookup yields CDR1 SGHAT and CDR2 FQNNGV. V shed 5 bases and J shed 1 base, with 14 bases lying between them. The CDR3 is made up of 15 amino acids. The CDR3 bases are TGTGCCAGCAGCCCCTACCGGGGTCCGAACACTGAAGCTTTCTTT. Translated: CASSPYRGPNTEAFF.